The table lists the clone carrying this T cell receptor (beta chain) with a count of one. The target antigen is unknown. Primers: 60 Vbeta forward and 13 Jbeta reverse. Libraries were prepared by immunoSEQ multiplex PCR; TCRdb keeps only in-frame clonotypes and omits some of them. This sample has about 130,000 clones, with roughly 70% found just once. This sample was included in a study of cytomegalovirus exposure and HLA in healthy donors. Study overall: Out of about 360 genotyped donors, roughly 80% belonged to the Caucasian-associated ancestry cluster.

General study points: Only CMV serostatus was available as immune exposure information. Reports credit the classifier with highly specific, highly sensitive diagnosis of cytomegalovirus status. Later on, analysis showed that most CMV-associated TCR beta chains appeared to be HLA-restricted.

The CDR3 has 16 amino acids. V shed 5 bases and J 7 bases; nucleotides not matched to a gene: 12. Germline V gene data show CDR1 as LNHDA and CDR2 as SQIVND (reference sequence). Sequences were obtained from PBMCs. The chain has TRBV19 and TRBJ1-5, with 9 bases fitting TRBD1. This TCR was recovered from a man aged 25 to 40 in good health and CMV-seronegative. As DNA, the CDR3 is TGTGCCAGTAGTCAACTGACAGGGGGAGTTGCCCAGCCCCAGCATTTT. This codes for CASSQLTGGVAQPQHF.